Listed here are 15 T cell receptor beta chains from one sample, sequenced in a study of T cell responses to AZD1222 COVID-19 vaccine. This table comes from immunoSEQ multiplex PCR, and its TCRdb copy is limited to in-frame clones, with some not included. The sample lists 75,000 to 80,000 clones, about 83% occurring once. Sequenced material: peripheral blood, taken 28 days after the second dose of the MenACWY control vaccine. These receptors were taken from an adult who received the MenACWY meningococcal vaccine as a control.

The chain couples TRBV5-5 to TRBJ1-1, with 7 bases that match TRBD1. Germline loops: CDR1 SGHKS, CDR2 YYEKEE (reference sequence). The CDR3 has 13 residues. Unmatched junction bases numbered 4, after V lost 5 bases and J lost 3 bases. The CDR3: CASRTGSDTEAFF. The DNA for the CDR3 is TGTGCCAGCAGGACAGGGAGTGACACTGAAGCTTTCTTT.

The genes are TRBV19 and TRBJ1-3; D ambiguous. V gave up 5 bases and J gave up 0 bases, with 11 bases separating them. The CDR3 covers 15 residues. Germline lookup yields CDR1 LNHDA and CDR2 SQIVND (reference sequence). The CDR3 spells CASSSDWSSGNTIYF. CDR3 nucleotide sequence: TGTGCCAGTAGTTCAGACTGGAGCTCTGGAAACACCATATATTTT.

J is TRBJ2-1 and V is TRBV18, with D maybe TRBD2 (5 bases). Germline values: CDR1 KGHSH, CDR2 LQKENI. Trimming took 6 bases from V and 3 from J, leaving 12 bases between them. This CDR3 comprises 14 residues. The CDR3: CASSPREGYNEQFF. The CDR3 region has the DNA TGTGCCAGCTCCCCCCGTGAGGGCTACAATGAGCAGTTCTTC. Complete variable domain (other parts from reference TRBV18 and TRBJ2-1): NAGVMQNPRHLVRRRGQEARLRCSPMKGHSHVYWYRQLPEEGLKFMVYLQKENIIDESGMPKERFSAEFPKEGPSILRIQQVVRGDSAAYFCASSPREGYNEQFFGPGTRLTVL.

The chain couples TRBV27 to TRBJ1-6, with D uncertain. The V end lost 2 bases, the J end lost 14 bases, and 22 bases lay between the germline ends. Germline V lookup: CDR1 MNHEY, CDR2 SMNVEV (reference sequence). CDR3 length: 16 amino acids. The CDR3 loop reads CASSLRATDPETALHF. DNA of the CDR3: TGTGCCAGCAGTTTAAGGGCCACGGACCCCGAGACGGCCCTCCACTTT.

In DNA, the CDR3 is TGTGCCAGCAGTCTACGACAGGGGGCCAAAAGGAGAGCTTTCTTT. Amino acids: CASSLRQGAKRRAFF. The V gene is TRBV28, the J gene TRBJ1-1; 10 nucleotides agree with TRBD1. CDR1 and CDR2 from the germline V gene are MDHEN and SYDVKM. The CDR3 has 15 residues. V was clipped by 5 bases and J by 10 bases; unmatched bases: 13.

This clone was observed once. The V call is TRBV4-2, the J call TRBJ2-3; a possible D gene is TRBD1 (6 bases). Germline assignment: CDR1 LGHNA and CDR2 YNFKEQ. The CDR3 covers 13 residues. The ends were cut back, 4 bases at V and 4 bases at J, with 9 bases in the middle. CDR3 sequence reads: CASSPQGPDTQYF. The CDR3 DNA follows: TGTGCCAGCAGCCCACAGGGCCCAGATACGCAGTATTTT.

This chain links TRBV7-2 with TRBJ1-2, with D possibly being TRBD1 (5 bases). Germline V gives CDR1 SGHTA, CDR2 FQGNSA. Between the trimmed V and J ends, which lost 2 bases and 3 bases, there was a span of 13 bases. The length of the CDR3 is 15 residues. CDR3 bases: TGTGCCAGCAGCTTAAGCCAGGGCGGGGACTATGGCTACACCTTC. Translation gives CASSLSQGGDYGYTF.

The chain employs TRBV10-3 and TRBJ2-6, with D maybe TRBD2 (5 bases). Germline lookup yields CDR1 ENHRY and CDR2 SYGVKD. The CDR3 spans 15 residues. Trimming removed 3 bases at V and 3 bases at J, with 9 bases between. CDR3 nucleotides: TGTGCCATCAGTGACGGGGTAAATGGGGCCAACGTCCTGACTTTC. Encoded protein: CAISDGVNGANVLTF.

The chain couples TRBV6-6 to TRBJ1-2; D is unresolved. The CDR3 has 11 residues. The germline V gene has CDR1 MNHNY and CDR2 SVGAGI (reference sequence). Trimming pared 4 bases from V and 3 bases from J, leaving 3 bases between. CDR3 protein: CASSSDYGYTF. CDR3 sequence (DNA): TGTGCCAGCAGTTCCGACTATGGCTACACCTTC.

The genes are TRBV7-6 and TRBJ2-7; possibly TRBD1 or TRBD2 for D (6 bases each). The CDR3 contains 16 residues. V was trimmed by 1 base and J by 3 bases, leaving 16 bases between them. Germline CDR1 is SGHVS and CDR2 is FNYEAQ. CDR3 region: CASSLEGGGRGYEQYF. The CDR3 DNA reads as TGTGCCAGCAGCTTAGAGGGGGGAGGAAGGGGCTACGAGCAGTACTTC.

CDR3 protein: CASSFSGGEQYF. The DNA for the CDR3 is TGTGCCAGCAGCTTCTCAGGGGGCGAGCAGTACTTC. The chain combines TRBV7-9 with TRBJ2-7; 7 bases line up with TRBD1. The CDR3 runs to 12 residues. Per the germline V gene, CDR1 is SEHNR and CDR2 is FQNEAQ (reference sequence). V trimming: 3 bases; J trimming: 6 bases; junction bases outside the gene matches: 2.

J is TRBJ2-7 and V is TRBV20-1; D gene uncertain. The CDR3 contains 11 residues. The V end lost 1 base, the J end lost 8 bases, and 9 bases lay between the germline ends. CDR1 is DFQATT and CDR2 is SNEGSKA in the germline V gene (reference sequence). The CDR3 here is CSARVSSQQYF. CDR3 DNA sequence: TGCAGTGCTAGAGTATCCAGCCAGCAGTACTTC.

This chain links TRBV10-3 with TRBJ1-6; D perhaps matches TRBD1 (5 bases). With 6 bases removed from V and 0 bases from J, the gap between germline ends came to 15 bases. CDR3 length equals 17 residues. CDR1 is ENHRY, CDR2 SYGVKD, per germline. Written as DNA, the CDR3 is TGTGCCATCAGCCCCGGGACCCAGAGCTCCTATAATTCACCCCTCCACTTT. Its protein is CAISPGTQSSYNSPLHF.

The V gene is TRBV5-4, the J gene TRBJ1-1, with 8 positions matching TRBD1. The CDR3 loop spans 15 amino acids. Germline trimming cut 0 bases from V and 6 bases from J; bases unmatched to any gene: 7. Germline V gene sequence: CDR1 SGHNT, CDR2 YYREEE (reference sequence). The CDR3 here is CASSLGDRGRPEAFF. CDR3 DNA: TGTGCCAGCAGCTTGGGTGACAGGGGTCGCCCTGAAGCTTTCTTT. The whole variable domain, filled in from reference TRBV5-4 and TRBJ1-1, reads ETGVTQSPTHLIKTRGQQVTLRCSSQSGHNTVSWYQQALGQGPQFIFQYYREEENGRGNFPPRFSGLQFPNYSSELNVNALELDDSALYLCASSLGDRGRPEAFFGQGTRLTVV.

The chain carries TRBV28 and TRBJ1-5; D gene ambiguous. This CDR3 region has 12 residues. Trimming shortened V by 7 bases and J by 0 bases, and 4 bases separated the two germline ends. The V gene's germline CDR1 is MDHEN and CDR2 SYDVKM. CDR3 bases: TGTGCCAGCACCGATAGCAATCAGCCCCAGCATTTT. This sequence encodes CASTDSNQPQHF.